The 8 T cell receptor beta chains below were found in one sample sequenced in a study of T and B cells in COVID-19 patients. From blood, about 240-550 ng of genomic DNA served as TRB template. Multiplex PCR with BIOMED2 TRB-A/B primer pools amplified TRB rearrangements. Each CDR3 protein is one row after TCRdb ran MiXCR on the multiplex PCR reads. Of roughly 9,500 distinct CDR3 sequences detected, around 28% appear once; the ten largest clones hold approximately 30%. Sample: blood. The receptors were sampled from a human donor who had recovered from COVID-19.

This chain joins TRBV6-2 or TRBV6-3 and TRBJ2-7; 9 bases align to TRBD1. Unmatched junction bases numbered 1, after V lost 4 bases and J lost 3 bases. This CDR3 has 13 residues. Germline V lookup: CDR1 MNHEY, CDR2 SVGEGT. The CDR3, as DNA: TGTGCCAGCAGTTCGGGACAGGGCTACGAGCAGTACTTC. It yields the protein CASSSGQGYEQYF.

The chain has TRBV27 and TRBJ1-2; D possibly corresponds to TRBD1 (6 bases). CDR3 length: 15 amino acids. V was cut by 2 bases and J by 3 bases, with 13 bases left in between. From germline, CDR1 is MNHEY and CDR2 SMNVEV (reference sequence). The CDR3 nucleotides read TGTGCCAGCAGTTTAGCCTATGGGACATACTATGGCTACACCTTC. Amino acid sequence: CASSLAYGTYYGYTF.

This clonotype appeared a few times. Here the CDR3 DNA reads TGTGCCAGCAGTTTGCGACAGGGGATAAATCAGCCCCAGCATTTT. It encodes CASSLRQGINQPQHF. The chain links TRBV12-3 or TRBV12-4 to TRBJ1-5, with TRBD1 matching over 8 bases. The CDR3 spans 15 residues. The junction had 5 bases not matched to a gene; V was cut back by 3 bases and J by 4 bases.

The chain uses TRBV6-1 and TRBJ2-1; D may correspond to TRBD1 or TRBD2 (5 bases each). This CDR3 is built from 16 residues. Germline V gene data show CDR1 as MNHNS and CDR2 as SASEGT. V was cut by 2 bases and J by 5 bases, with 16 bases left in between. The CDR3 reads CASSEWTMVGDNEQFF. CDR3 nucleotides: TGTGCCAGCAGTGAATGGACGATGGTGGGGGACAATGAGCAGTTCTTC.

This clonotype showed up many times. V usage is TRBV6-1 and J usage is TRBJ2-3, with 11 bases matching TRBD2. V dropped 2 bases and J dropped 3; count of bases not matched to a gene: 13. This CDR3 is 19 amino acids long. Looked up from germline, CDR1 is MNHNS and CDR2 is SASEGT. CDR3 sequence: CASSERLAGGGLVTDTQYF. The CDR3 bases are TGTGCCAGCAGTGAACGGCTAGCGGGAGGAGGTTTAGTTACAGATACGCAGTATTTT.

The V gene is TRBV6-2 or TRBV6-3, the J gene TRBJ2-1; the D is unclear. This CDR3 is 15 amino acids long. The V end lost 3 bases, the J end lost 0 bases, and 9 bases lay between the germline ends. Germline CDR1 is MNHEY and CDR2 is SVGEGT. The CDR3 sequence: CASSYMASSYNEQFF. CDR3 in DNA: TGTGCCAGCAGTTATATGGCTAGCTCCTACAATGAGCAGTTCTTC.

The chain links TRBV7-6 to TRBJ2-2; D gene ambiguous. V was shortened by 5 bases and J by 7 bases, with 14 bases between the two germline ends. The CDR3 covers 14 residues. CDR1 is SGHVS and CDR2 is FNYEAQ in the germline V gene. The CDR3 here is CASSATLVGGELFF. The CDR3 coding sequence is TGTGCCAGCAGCGCGACTCTCGTTGGCGGGGAGCTGTTTTTT.

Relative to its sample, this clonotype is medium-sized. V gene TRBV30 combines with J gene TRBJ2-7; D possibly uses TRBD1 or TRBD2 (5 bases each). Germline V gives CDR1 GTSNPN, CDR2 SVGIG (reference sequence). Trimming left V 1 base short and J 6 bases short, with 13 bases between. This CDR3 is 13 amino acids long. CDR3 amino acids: CAWSGKGEREQYF. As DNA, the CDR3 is TGTGCCTGGAGTGGGAAAGGGGAGCGCGAGCAGTACTTC.